This TCR beta chain was found in a study of persistence of HIV-infected CD4 T cells. Study-wide background: Donors had been on suppressive ART for a median of roughly 8 years. Blood samples, up to about 200 mL, came from multiple time points, except a couple of leukapheresis donors sampled once.

The CDR3 runs to 15 residues. CDR1 and CDR2 from the germline V gene are MNHEY and SVGAGI. V lost 0 bases and J lost 6, with 15 bases in between. Study-wide results and caveats: TCR analyses could not target the rare provirus-carrying CMV-responding cells.

The immunoSEQ assay was version 4, run in survey mode. Each sample used up to 1 ug genomic DNA diluted to approximately 9.2 ng/uL. The protocol was immunoSEQ multiplex PCR, while the TCRdb copy is restricted to in-frame clones and leaves out a portion. The sample lists thousands of clones, roughly 84% occurring once. Worth noting for this clone: Its antigen is still unknown.

Overlapping HIV-1 Gag 15-mer peptides at around 0.91 ug per peptide per mL were used. Sorting selected CD4+ T cells upregulating both CD40 ligand and CD69. Source: CD4+ T cells sorted from PBMCs after roughly 17-hour stimulation, taken from a patient who received antiretroviral therapy. This sequence was found in an adult woman with HIV who was CMV-seropositive. The chain links TRBV6-5 to TRBJ2-7, with D tentatively TRBD2 (6 bases). The CDR3 DNA follows: TGTGCCAGCAGTTACTCGAAGGAGGGGTTGGGCGAGCAGTACTTC. Translation gives CASSYSKEGLGEQYF.